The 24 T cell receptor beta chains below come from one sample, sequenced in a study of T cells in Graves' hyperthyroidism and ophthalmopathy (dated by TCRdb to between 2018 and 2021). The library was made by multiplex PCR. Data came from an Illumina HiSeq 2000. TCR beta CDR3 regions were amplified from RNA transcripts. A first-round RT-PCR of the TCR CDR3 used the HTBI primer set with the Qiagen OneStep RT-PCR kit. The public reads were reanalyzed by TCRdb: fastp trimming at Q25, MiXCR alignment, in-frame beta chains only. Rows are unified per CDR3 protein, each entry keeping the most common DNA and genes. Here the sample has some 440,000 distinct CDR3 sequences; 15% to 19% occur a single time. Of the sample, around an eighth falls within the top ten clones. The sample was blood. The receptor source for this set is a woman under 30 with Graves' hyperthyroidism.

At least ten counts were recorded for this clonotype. The CDR3 coding sequence is TGTGCCACCAGCAGTTGGTCAACGGCGGGGGATGGCTACACCTTC. Encoded protein: CATSSWSTAGDGYTF. The V and J genes are TRBV15 and TRBJ1-2; possibly TRBD1 for D (5 bases). V was clipped by 3 bases and J by 6 bases, with 17 bases between them. The CDR3 consists of 15 residues. Germline values: CDR1 LNHNV, CDR2 YYDKDF (reference sequence).

CDR3 in amino acids: CASSLLGQGAPGELFF. The DNA for the CDR3 is TGTGCCAGCAGCTTATTGGGGCAGGGTGCCCCCGGGGAGCTGTTTTTT. This rearrangement joins TRBV7-8 to TRBJ2-2; D is perhaps TRBD1 (5 bases). Trimming removed 2 bases from V and 6 bases from J, with 16 bases in between. CDR3 size: 16 residues. In germline, CDR1 is SGHVS, CDR2 FQNEAQ. Complete variable domain (other parts from reference TRBV7-8 and TRBJ2-2): GAGVSQSPRYKVAKRGQDVALRCDPISGHVSLFWYQQALGQGPEFLTYFQNEAQLDKSGLPSDRFFAERPEGSVSTLKIQRTQQEDSAVYLCASSLLGQGAPGELFFGEGSRLTVL.

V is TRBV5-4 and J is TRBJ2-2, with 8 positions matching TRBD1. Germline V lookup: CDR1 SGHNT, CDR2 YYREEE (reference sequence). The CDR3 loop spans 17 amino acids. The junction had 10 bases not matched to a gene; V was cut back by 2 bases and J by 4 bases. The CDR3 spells CASSFLLGQGVTGELFF. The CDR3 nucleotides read TGTGCCAGCAGCTTCCTCTTAGGACAGGGAGTCACCGGGGAGCTGTTTTTT.

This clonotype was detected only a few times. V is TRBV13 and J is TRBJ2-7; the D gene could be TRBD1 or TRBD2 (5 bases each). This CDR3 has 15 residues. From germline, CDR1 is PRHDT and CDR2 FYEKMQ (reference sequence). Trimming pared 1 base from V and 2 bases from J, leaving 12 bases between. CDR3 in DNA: TGTGCCAGCAGCTTAGATTCAGGGAGTACCTACGAGCAGTACTTC. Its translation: CASSLDSGSTYEQYF.

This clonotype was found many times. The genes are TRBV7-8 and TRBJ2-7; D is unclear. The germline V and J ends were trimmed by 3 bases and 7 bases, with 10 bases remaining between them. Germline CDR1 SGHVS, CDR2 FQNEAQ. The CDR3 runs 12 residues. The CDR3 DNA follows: TGTGCCAGCAGCTTCCAAGCAAAAGAGCAGTACTTC. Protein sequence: CASSFQAKEQYF. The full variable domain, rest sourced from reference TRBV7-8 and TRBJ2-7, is GAGVSQSPRYKVAKRGQDVALRCDPISGHVSLFWYQQALGQGPEFLTYFQNEAQLDKSGLPSDRFFAERPEGSVSTLKIQRTQQEDSAVYLCASSFQAKEQYFGPGTRLTVT.

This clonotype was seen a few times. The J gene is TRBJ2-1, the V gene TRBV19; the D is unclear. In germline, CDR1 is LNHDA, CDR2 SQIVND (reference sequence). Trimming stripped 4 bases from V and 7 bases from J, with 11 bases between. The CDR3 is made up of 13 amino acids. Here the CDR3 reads CASSTALFNEQFF. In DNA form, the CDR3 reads TGTGCCAGTAGTACGGCTCTCTTTAATGAGCAGTTCTTC.

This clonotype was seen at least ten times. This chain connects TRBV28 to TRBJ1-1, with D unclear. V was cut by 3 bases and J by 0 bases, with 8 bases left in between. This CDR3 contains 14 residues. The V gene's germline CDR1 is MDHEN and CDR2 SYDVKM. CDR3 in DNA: TGTGCCAGCAGTTTCACCAGACTGAACACTGAAGCTTTCTTT. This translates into CASSFTRLNTEAFF.

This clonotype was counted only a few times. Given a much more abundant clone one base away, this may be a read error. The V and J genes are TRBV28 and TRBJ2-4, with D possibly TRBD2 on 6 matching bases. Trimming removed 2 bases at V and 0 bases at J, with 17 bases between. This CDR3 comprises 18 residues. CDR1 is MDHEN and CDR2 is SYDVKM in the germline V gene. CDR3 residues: CASSLGLTGVLAKNIQYF. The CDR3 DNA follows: TGTGCCAGCAGTTTAGGTCTAACGGGAGTCTTAGCCAAAAACATTCAGTACTTC. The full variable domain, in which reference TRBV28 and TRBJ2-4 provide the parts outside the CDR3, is DVKVTQSSRYLVKRTGEKVFLECVQDMDHENMFWYRQDPGLGLRLIYFSYDVKMKEKGDIPEGYSVSREKKERFSLILESASTNQTSMYLCASSLGLTGVLAKNIQYFGAGTRLSVL.

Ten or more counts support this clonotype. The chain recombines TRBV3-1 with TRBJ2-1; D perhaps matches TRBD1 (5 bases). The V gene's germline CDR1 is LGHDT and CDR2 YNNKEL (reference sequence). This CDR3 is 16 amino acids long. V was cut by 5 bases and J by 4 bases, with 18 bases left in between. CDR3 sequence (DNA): TGTGCCAGCAGCACTGTTTTCAGGGAAACATACAATGAGCAGTTCTTC. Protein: CASSTVFRETYNEQFF.

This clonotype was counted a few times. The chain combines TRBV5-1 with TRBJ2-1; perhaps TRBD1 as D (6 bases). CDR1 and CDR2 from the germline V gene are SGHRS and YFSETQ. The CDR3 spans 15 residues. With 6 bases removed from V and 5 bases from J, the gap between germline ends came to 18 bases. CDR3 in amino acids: CASTKGRGWDNEQFF. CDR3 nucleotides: TGCGCCAGCACGAAGGGCAGGGGATGGGACAATGAGCAGTTCTTC.

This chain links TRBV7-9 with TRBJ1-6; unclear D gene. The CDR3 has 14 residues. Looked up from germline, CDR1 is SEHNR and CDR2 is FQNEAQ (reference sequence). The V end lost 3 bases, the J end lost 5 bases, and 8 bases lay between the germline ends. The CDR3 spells CASSFRADNSPLHF. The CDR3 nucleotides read TGTGCCAGCAGCTTCCGGGCCGATAATTCACCCCTCCACTTT.

CDR3 region: CASTHTGTGGYTEAFF. The CDR3 DNA reads TGTGCCAGCACTCATACCGGGACAGGGGGTTACACTGAAGCTTTCTTT. The chain carries TRBV28 and TRBJ1-1, with TRBD1 identical over 11 bases. Trimming took 7 bases from V and 3 from J; bases not matched to a gene: 10. CDR1 and CDR2 from the germline V gene are MDHEN and SYDVKM. The CDR3 runs to 16 residues.

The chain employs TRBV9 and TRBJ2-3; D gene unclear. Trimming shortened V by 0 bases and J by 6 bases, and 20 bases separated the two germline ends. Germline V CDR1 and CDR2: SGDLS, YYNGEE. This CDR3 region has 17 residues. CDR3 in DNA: TGTGCCAGCAGCGTAGGGGCTACCCGAACTATGGGGGATACGCAGTATTTT. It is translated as CASSVGATRTMGDTQYF.

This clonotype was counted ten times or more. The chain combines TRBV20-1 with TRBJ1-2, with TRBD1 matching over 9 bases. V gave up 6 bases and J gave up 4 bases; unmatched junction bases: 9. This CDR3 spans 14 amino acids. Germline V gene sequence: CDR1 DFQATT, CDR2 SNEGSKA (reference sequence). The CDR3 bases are TGCAGTGCCCGCCCCGGACAGGGGCCCTATGGCTACACCTTC. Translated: CSARPGQGPYGYTF.

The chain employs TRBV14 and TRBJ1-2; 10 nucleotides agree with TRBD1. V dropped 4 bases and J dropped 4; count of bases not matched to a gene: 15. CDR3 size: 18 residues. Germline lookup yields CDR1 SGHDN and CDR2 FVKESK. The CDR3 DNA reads TGTGCCAGCAGCCGAGGGACAGGGGCCTCCTCGAACATCTATGGCTACACCTTC. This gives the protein CASSRGTGASSNIYGYTF.

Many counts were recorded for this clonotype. In DNA form, the CDR3 reads TGCGCCAGCAGGTCGGCAGGGTTCTACAATGAGCAGTTCTTC. Translation: CASRSAGFYNEQFF. The chain links TRBV5-1 to TRBJ2-1, with D perhaps TRBD1 (5 bases). From germline, CDR1 is SGHRS and CDR2 YFSETQ. V lost 5 bases and J 3 bases, leaving 12 bases between the germline ends. This CDR3 region has 14 residues.

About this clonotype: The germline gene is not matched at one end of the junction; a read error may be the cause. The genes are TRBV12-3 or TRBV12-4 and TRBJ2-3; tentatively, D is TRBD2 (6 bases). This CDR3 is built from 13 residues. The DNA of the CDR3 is TGTACCAGCAGTCCGGGAGTCGCAGATACGCAGTATTTT. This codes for CTSSPGVADTQYF.

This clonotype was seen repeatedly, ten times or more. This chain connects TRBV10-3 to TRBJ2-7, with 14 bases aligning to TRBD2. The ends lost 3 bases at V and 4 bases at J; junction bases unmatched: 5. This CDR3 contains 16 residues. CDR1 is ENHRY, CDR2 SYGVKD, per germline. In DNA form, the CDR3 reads TGTGCCATCAGTGAATCCGGGACTAGCGGGGGATACGAGCAGTACTTC. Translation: CAISESGTSGGYEQYF.

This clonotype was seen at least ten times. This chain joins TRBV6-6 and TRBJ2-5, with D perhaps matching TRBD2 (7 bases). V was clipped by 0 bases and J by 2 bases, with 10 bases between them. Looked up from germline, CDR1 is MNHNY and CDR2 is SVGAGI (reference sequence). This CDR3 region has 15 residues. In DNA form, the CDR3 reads TGTGCCAGCAGTTACTCAGGGGGGGCGCAAGAGACCCAGTACTTC. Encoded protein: CASSYSGGAQETQYF.

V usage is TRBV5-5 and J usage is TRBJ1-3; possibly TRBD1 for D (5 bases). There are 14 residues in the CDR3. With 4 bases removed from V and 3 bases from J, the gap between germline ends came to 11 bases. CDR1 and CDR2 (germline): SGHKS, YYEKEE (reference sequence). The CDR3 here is CASSGRVFGNTIYF. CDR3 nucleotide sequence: TGTGCCAGCAGCGGCAGGGTTTTTGGAAACACCATATATTTT. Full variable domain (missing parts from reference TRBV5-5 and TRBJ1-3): DAGVTQSPTHLIKTRGQQVTLRCSPISGHKSVSWYQQVLGQGPQFIFQYYEKEERGRGNFPDRFSARQFPNYSSELNVNALLLGDSALYLCASSGRVFGNTIYFGEGSWLTVV.

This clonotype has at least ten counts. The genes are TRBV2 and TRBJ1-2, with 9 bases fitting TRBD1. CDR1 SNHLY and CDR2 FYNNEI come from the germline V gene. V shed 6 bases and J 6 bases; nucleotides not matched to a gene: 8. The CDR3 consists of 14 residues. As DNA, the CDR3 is TGTGCCAGCAGGGAAACAGGGGGCGCAGATGGCTACACCTTC. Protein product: CASRETGGADGYTF.

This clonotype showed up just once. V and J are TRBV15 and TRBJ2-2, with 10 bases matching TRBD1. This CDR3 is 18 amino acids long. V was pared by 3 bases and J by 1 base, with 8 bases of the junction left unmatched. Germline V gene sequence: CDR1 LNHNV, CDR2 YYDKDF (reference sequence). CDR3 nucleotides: TGTGCCACCAGCAGTGGGACAGGGGCCTATATGAACACCGGGGAGCTGTTTTTT. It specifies CATSSGTGAYMNTGELFF.

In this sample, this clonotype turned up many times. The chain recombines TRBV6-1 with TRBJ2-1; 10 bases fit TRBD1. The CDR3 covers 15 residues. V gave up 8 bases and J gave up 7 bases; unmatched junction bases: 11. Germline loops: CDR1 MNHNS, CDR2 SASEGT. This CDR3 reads CASGNDRGLWNEQFF. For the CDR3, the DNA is TGTGCCAGCGGAAATGACAGGGGGCTTTGGAATGAGCAGTTCTTC.

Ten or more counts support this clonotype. The CDR3 DNA reads as TGCAGTGCTAGAGATCTTAGAGCGTATGACTACGAGCAGTACTTC. Amino acids: CSARDLRAYDYEQYF. The V gene is TRBV20-1, the J gene TRBJ2-7; D not certain. V lost 0 bases to trimming and J lost 3 bases, with 15 bases between them. CDR1 DFQATT and CDR2 SNEGSKA come from the germline V gene (reference sequence). The CDR3 extends over 15 amino acids.